This T cell receptor (beta chain) was recorded in a study of blood T cell repertoires in COVID-19. Turning to the study itself: PBMCs, B-cell-depleted T cells, or T cells provided the cDNA or gDNA that made up the material.

Study processing details: Estimates of nucleated cell counts were drawn from the amplification of reference gene primers. TCRdb keeps only in-frame clones here, not all; method: immunoSEQ multiplex PCR. V and J calls and clone size are those listed in that table; D and trimming were worked out from the DNA. This sample has about 100,000 clones; approximately 91% occur once, and the top ten carry about 3%. With 4 bases clipped from V and 4 bases from J, the junction kept 13 bases outside the gene matches. This CDR3 comprises 17 residues. CDR1 and CDR2 from the germline V gene are LGHDT and YNNKEL (reference sequence).

Sequenced material: peripheral blood. This sequence joins TRBV3-1 (or the pseudogene TRBV3-2) and TRBJ2-3, with TRBD2 matching over 8 bases. The sequence was collected from a woman of 80 years or more with acute or convalescent COVID-19. CDR3 DNA: TGTGCCAGCAGCCCGGGGGGATCTAGCGGGCGGTCAGATACGCAGTATTTT. Amino acid sequence: CASSPGGSSGRSDTQYF.